The T cell receptor beta chain described here comes from a study of blood T cell repertoires in COVID-19. Across the study: PBMCs, B-cell-depleted T cells, or T cells provided the cDNA or gDNA that made up the material.

This clone appeared a single time. Assay used: immunoSEQ multiplex PCR; TCRdb lists only in-frame clones, some missing. The sample contains 220,000 or so clones, less than 90% of which appear only once. Germline CDR1 is SGHRS and CDR2 is YFSETQ. This CDR3 is 14 amino acids long. V was pared by 4 bases and J by 4 bases, with 14 bases between. This clonotype was sampled from a man younger than 40 with active or convalescent COVID-19. V is TRBV5-1 and J is TRBJ1-2; D is possibly TRBD1 (6 bases). The sequenced sample was peripheral blood. CDR3 in DNA: TGCGCCAGCAGCGCATCAGGGGTACCCTATGGCTACACCTTC. The encoded protein is CASSASGVPYGYTF.